A selection of T cell receptor beta chains follows, all from one sample in a study of cytomegalovirus exposure and HLA in healthy donors. Libraries were prepared by immunoSEQ multiplex PCR; TCRdb keeps only in-frame clonotypes and omits some of them. Here the sample spans about 180,000 clones, about four fifths being singletons. What was sequenced was PBMCs. The source is a man aged 35-49 years in good health and CMV-seronegative. Each CDR3 is given with its conserved first and last residue. A D gene is named only where the DNA matches it firmly.

j_call d_call v_call cdr3_nt cdr3_aa
TRBJ2-3 TRBD2 TRBV11-3 TGTGCCAGCAGCTTGGGAGCGGGGGGGTTTTTGGATACGCAGTATTTT CASSLGAGGFLDTQYF
TRBJ1-3 - TRBV11-3 TGTGCCAGCAGCTTAGTCCACAGGGAAACGCGAGACGCCATATATTTT CASSLVHRETRDAIYF
TRBJ1-2 - TRBV4-3 TGCGCCAGCAGCCAAGACAGGTTCGGTAACTATGGCTACACCTTC CASSQDRFGNYGYTF
TRBJ1-2 TRBD1 TRBV27 TGTGCCAGCGGAAGACAGGGGGCAGGAGAGCGGGGCTACACCTTC CASGRQGAGERGYTF
TRBJ2-7 - TRBV10-3 TGTGCCATCAGTGAGTCGTGGAGGGGACAGTTTCACGAGCAGTACTTC CAISESWRGQFHEQYF
TRBJ2-7 TRBD1 TRBV27 TGTGCCAGCAGTCCGACCGGGACAGGGTTCTACGAGCAGTACTTC CASSPTGTGFYEQYF
TRBJ2-2 TRBD2 TRBV5-8 TGTGCCAGCAGCCGTGGACTAGCGGCCGGGGAGCTGTTTTTT CASSRGLAAGELFF
TRBJ2-7 TRBD2 TRBV27 TGTGCCAGCAGTCATCGACTAGCGGGTTCCTACGAGCAGTACTTC CASSHRLAGSYEQYF
TRBJ2-2 TRBD2 TRBV7-9 TGTGCCAGCAGCTCGATGGGACTAGCGAGGACCGGGGAGCTGTTTTTT CASSSMGLARTGELFF
TRBJ2-7 - TRBV4-1 TGCGCCAGCAGCCCTCCGGCCGGGATCGACGAGCAGTACTTC CASSPPAGIDEQYF
TRBJ1-2 - TRBV27 TGTGCCAGCAGGGGTATCGGGGAATTATGGTATGGCTACACCTTC CASRGIGELWYGYTF
TRBJ1-1 - TRBV7-2 TGTGCCAGCAGCCCCAGGGCGCCTGAAGCTTTCTTT CASSPRAPEAFF
TRBJ1-3 - TRBV21-1 TGTGCCAGCAGCAAACAGGGACAGGGGGCGGGAAACACCATATATTTT CASSKQGQGAGNTIYF
TRBJ2-7 TRBD1 TRBV27 TGTGCCAGCAGTTTACATAGGGACAGGGTGGGAGAGCAGTACTTC CASSLHRDRVGEQYF